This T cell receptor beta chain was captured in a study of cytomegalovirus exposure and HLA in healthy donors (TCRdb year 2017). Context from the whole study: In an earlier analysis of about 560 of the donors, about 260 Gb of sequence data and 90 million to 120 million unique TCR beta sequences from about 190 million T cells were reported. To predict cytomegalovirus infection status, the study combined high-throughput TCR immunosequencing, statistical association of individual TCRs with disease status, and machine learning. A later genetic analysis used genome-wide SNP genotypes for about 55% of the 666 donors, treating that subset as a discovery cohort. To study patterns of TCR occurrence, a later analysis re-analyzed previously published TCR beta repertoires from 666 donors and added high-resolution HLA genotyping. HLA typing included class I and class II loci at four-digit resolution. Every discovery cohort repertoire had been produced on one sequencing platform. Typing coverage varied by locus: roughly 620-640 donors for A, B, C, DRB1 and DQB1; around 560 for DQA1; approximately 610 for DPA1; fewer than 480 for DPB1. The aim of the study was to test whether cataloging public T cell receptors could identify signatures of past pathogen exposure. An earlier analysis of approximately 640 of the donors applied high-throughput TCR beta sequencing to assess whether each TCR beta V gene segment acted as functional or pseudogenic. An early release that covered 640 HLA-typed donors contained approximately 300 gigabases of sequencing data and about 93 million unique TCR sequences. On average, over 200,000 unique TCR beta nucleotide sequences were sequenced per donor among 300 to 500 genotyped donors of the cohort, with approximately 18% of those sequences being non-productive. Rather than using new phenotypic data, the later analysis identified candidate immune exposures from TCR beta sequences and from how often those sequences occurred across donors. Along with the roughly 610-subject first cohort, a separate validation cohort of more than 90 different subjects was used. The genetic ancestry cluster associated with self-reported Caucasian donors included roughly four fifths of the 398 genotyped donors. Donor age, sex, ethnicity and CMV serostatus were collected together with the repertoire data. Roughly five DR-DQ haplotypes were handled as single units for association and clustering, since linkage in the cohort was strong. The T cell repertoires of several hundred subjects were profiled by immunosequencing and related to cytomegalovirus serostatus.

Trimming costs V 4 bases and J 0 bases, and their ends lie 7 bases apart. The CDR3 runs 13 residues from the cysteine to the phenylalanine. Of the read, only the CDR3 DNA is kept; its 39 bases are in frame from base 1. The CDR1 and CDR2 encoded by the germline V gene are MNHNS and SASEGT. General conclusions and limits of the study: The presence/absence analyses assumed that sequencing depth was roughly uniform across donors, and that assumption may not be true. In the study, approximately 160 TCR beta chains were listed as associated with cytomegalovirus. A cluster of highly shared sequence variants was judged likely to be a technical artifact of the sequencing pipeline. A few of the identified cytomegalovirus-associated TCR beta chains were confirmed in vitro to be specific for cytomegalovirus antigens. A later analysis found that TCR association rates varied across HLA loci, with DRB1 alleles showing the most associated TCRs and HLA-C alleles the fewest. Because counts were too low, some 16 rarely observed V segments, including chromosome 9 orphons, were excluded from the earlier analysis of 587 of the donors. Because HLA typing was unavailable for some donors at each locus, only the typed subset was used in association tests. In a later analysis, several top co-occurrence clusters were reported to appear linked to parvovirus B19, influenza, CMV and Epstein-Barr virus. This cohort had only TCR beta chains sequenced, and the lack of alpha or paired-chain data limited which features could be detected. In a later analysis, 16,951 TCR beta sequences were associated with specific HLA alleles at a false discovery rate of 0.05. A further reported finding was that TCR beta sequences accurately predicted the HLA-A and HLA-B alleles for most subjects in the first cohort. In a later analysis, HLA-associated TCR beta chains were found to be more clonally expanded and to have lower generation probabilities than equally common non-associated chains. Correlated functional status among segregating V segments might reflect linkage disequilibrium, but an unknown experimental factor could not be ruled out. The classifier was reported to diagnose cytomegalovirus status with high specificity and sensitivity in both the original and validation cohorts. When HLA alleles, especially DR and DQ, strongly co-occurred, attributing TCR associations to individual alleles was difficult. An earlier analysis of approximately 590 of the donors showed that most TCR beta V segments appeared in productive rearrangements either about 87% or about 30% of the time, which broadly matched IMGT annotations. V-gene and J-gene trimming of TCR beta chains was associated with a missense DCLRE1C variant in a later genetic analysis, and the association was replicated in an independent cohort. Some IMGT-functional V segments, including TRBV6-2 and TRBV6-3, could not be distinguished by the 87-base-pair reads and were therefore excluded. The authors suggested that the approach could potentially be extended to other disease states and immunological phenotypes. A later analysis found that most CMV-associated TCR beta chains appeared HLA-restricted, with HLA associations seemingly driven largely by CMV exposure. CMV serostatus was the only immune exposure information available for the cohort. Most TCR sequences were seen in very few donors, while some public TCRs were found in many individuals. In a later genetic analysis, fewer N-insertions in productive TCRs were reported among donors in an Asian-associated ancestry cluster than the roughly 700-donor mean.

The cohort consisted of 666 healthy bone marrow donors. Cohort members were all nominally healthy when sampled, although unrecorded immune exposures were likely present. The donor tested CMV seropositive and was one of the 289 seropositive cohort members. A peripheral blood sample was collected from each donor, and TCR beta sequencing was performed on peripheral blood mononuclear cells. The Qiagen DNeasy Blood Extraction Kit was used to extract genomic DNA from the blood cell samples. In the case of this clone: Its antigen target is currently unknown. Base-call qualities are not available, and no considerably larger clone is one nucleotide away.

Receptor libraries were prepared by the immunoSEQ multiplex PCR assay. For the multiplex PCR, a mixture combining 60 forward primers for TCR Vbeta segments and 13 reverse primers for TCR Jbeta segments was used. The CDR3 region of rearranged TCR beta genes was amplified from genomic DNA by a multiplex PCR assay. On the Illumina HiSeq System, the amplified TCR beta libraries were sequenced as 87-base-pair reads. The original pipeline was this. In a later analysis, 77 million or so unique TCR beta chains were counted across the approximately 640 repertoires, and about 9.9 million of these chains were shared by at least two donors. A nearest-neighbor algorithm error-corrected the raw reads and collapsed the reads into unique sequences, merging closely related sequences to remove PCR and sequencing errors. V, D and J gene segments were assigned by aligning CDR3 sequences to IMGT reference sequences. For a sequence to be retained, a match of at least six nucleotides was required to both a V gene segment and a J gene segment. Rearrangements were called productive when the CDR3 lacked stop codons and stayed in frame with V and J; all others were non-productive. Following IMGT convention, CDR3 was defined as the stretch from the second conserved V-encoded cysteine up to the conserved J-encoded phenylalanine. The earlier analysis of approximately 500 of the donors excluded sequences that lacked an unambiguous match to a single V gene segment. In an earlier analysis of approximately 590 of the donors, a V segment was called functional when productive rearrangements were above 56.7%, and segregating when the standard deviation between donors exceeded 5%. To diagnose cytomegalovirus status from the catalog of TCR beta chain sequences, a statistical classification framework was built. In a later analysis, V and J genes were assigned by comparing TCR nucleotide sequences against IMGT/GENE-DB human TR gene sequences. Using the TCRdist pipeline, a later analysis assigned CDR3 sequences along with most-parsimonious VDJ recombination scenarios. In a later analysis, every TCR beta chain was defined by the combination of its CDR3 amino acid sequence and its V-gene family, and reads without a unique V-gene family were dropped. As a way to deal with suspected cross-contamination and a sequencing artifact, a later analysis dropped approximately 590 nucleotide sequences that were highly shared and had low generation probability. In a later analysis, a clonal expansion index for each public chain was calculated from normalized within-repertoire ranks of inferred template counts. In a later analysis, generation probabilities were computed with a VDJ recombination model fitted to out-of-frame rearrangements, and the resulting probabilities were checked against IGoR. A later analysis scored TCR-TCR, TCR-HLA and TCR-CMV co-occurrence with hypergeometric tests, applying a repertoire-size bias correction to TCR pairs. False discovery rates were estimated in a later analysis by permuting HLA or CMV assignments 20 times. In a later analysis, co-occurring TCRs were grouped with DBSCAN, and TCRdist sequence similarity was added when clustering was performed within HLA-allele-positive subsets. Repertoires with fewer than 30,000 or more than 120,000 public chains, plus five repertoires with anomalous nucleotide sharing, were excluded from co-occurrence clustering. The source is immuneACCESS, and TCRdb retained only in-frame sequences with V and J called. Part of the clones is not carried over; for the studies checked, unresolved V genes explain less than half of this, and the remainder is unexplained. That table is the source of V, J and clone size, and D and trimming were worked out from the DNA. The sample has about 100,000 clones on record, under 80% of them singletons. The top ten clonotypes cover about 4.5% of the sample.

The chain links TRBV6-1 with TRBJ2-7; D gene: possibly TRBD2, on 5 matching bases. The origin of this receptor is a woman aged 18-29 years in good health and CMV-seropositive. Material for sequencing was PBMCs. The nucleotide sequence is TGTGCCAGCAGTGGACGGGACTCCTACGAGCAGTACTTC. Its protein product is CASSGRDSYEQYF.